The sequence of this T cell receptor beta chain was determined in a study of T cells after yellow fever vaccination. Findings and limits, study-wide: Primary-vaccination clones mostly resurfaced post-booster (nearly 97% CD4, more than 85% CD8).

Deletions cut 2 bases from V and 1 base from J, with 5 bases between. The CDR3 extends over 12 amino acids. CDR1 is DFQATT and CDR2 is SNEGSKA in the germline V gene (reference sequence). A remark on this clonotype: Its antigen remains unidentified.

TCRdb itself ran the 5' RACE reads through MiXCR, one entry per CDR3 protein. The repertoire holds more than 350,000 distinct CDR3 sequences, with more than 9% as singletons. The TCR comes from a man younger than 35 who received the YFV17D yellow fever vaccine. Sample: PBMCs, taken on the day of the first yellow fever vaccination. The rearrangement joins TRBV20-1 to TRBJ1-1; D is undetermined. The CDR3 region has the DNA TGCAGTGCTAGACCCTCGAACACTGAAGCTTTCTTT. Residues: CSARPSNTEAFF.